These 2 T cell receptor beta chains came from one sample sequenced in a study of blood T cell repertoires in COVID-19. The method was immunoSEQ multiplex PCR; TCRdb's version includes in-frame clones alone and lacks a portion of them. The sample lists 120,000 to 150,000 clones; about 85% were seen once. Sequencing was done on a sample of peripheral blood. These receptors were taken from a human donor with acute or convalescent COVID-19. The donor label of this sample is uncertain.

V usage is TRBV19 and J usage is TRBJ2-3; TRBD1 is a possible D gene (6 bases). Germline lookup yields CDR1 LNHDA and CDR2 SQIVND (reference sequence). The V gene lost 5 bases and the J gene lost 0 bases, with 9 bases spanning the gap. This CDR3 is 14 amino acids long. This CDR3 reads CASSGGYSTDTQYF. Here the CDR3 DNA reads TGTGCCAGTAGTGGGGGCTATAGCACAGATACGCAGTATTTT.

The V call is TRBV19, the J call TRBJ1-6, with D possibly being TRBD1 (6 bases). The CDR3 contains 16 residues. CDR1 and CDR2 (germline): LNHDA, SQIVND (reference sequence). V was trimmed by 5 bases and J by 7 bases, leaving 18 bases between them. CDR3: CASSVTGILPNSPLHF. The CDR3 DNA sequence: TGTGCCAGTAGTGTAACAGGGATCCTCCCCAATTCACCCCTCCACTTT. Full variable domain (remainder filled in from reference TRBV19 and TRBJ1-6): DGGITQSPKYLFRKEGQNVTLSCEQNLNHDAMYWYRQDPGQGLRLIYYSQIVNDFQKGDIAEGYSVSREKKESFPLTVTSAQKNPTAFYLCASSVTGILPNSPLHFGNGTRLTVT.